The 9 T cell receptor beta chains in this list originate from one sample, sequenced in a study of STAT3 mutations in large granular lymphocyte leukemia. TCRdb keeps only in-frame clones here, not all; method: immunoSEQ multiplex PCR. The sample carries thousands of clones, 77% recorded once. These receptors are not linked to any known antigen. Broader study findings: In T-cell large granular lymphocyte leukemia, about half of patients showed multiple immunodominant subclonotypes.

The source material was peripheral blood mononuclear cells. These receptors all come from a man between 40 and 49 years old with T-cell large granular lymphocyte leukemia. Some clones in this sample may be carry-over from other donors' samples.

The chain recombines TRBV28 with TRBJ2-7; D is perhaps TRBD1 or TRBD2 (7 bases each). The germline V gene has CDR1 MDHEN and CDR2 SYDVKM. V was clipped by 5 bases and J by 3 bases, with 17 bases between them. This CDR3 comprises 15 residues. CDR3 protein: CASSAGTAGRYEQYF. The CDR3 nucleotides read TGTGCCAGCAGTGCCGGGACAGCGGGACGCTACGAGCAGTACTTC.

The chain joins TRBV7-9 to TRBJ2-7; 9 nucleotides align to TRBD1. The length of the CDR3 is 16 residues. Germline trimming cut 5 bases from V and 6 bases from J; bases unmatched to any gene: 14. Germline V CDR1 and CDR2: SEHNR, FQNEAQ (reference sequence). The CDR3 DNA follows: TGTGCCAGCAGCGCCGGAGGGGGACAGGGAACGGGCGAGCAGTACTTC. Its protein product is CASSAGGGQGTGEQYF. The complete variable domain, with remaining parts taken from reference TRBV7-9 and TRBJ2-7, reads DTGVSQNPRHKITKRGQNVTFRCDPISEHNRLYWYRQTLGQGPEFLTYFQNEAQLEKSRLLSDRFSAERPKGSFSTLEIQRTEQGDSAMYLCASSAGGGQGTGEQYFGPGTRLTVT.

V gene TRBV19 combines with J gene TRBJ1-5; D is undetermined. V lost 7 bases and J lost 5, with 15 bases in between. Germline V gene lookup returns CDR1 LNHDA and CDR2 SQIVND (reference sequence). The CDR3 consists of 14 residues. As DNA, the CDR3 is TGTGCCAGTACCATTCGATTAGGATATCAGCCCCAGCATTTT. This encodes CASTIRLGYQPQHF. Combining the CDR3 with reference TRBV19 and TRBJ1-5 gives the whole variable domain DGGITQSPKYLFRKEGQNVTLSCEQNLNHDAMYWYRQDPGQGLRLIYYSQIVNDFQKGDIAEGYSVSREKKESFPLTVTSAQKNPTAFYLCASTIRLGYQPQHFGDGTRLSIL.

Here the CDR3 reads CASSEAVSQNTIYF. The CDR3 coding sequence is TGTGCCAGCAGTGAAGCTGTTTCGCAAAACACCATATATTTT. The gene calls are TRBV6-1 and TRBJ1-3; D call uncertain. Per the germline V gene, CDR1 is MNHNS and CDR2 is SASEGT. This CDR3 comprises 14 residues. Trimming cost V 0 bases and J 6 bases, with 9 bases left between them.

The chain carries TRBV5-1 and TRBJ1-1, with D perhaps matching TRBD1 (6 bases). Trimming shortened V by 0 bases and J by 10 bases, and 10 bases separated the two germline ends. Germline V gene lookup returns CDR1 SGHRS and CDR2 YFSETQ. The CDR3 consists of 12 residues. CDR3 residues: CASSLAGEGAFF. The CDR3 DNA sequence: TGCGCCAGCAGCTTGGCAGGGGAAGGAGCTTTCTTT.

V gene TRBV21-1 combines with J gene TRBJ2-7; the table names TRBD2, a call not compared with the DNA. TRBV21-1 is described as a pseudogene. The CDR3 consists of 17 residues. CDR3 bases: TGTGCCAGCAGCAAAGGGAGGACTAGCGGGAGTTTGTACGAGCAGTACTTC. It specifies CASSKGRTSGSLYEQYF.

The genes are TRBV27 and TRBJ1-4; the D is unclear. In germline, CDR1 is MNHEY, CDR2 SMNVEV (reference sequence). Trimming took 6 bases from V and 8 from J, leaving 7 bases between them. The CDR3 sequence is 11 residues long. This chain's CDR3 is CASSRGEKLFF. The CDR3 bases are TGTGCCAGCAGCCGAGGGGAAAAACTGTTTTTT.

This chain uses TRBV4-2 with TRBJ2-7, with D perhaps matching TRBD2 (5 bases). The V gene's germline CDR1 is LGHNA and CDR2 YNFKEQ. The V and J ends lost 4 bases and 3 bases respectively, with 10 bases between them. The length of the CDR3 is 13 residues. This CDR3 reads CASSPGGSYEQYF. The CDR3 region has the DNA TGTGCCAGCAGCCCGGGTGGGAGCTACGAGCAGTACTTC.

The V call is TRBV5-8, the J call TRBJ2-5; 9 nucleotides match TRBD2. Germline CDR1 is SGHTS and CDR2 is YDEGEE. The CDR3 runs 11 residues. Germline trimming cut 4 bases from V and 14 bases from J; bases unmatched to any gene: 6. The CDR3 nucleotides are TGTGCCAGCAGCGTAAGCGGGAGGCCATACTTC. It yields the protein CASSVSGRPYF.